Described below is a single T cell receptor (beta chain) sequence and its context. The data stem from a study of T cell changes during pregnancy in multiple sclerosis. CDR3 length equals 12 residues. Per the germline V gene, CDR1 is SGDLS and CDR2 is YYNGEE. V was cut by 2 bases and J by 3 bases, with 6 bases left in between. The repertoire was sequenced with immunoSEQ multiplex PCR; TCRdb's copy has only in-frame clones and lacks some. The data hold tens of thousands of clones, with roughly 88% observed a single time. This TCR was recovered from a female donor in good health, enrolled as a control in a pregnancy study. The chain employs TRBV9 and TRBJ2-7; D is unclear. The specimen was peripheral blood, collected in the third trimester of pregnancy. The DNA of the CDR3 is TGTGCCAGCAGCGTTAATCTCTACGAGCAGTACTTC. It codes for CASSVNLYEQYF.